A single sample is the source of the 27 T cell receptor beta chains below, sequenced in a study of beta chain features in type 1 diabetes. Findings of the study overall: In every one of the four CD4+ subsets, TCRB CDR3s were moderately but significantly shorter in Type 1 diabetes patients.

Their antigens are not known. Reverse transcribing all isolated RNA meant expressed TCRB transcripts were sequenced. Assay used: immunoSEQ multiplex PCR; TCRdb lists only in-frame clones, some missing. Of about 150,000 clones detected, approximately 7.8% appear once; the ten largest clones hold around 0.9%. The source material was central memory CD4+ T cells from blood. The receptors were sampled from a woman in her 40s with type 1 diabetes.

This clone appeared a few times. V and J are TRBV28 and TRBJ2-5; tentatively, D is TRBD1 (5 bases). V was shortened by 3 bases and J by 7 bases, with 15 bases between the two germline ends. This CDR3 is built from 14 residues. Germline V gene sequence: CDR1 MDHEN, CDR2 SYDVKM. CDR3 bases: TGTGCCAGCAGTTTCTATCGACACCAGGGGACCCAGTACTTC. This gives the protein CASSFYRHQGTQYF.

This clone was picked up a small number of times. This chain links TRBV4-3 with TRBJ2-6, with 7 bases aligning to TRBD1. The length of the CDR3 is 18 residues. V gave up 4 bases and J gave up 0 bases; unmatched junction bases: 9. Germline-derived CDR1 and CDR2 are LGHNA and YSLEER. CDR3 sequence: CASSRDPGQFSGANVLTF. CDR3 sequence (DNA): TGCGCCAGCAGCCGTGATCCGGGACAGTTCTCTGGGGCCAACGTCCTGACTTTC.

This clone has a handful of counts. The chain combines TRBV6-1 with TRBJ1-6; 7 nucleotides match TRBD1. V gave up 10 bases and J gave up 9 bases; unmatched junction bases: 15. The CDR3 covers 15 residues. The germline V gene encodes CDR1 MNHNS and CDR2 SASEGT. The CDR3 DNA sequence: TGTGCCACCAGGGGTGGGGACAGCGGCGGTTCACCCCTCCACTTT. It codes for CATRGGDSGGSPLHF.

V usage is TRBV5-8 and J usage is TRBJ2-5, with TRBD2 matching 12 bases. The CDR3 extends over 16 amino acids. Germline V gives CDR1 SGHTS, CDR2 YDEGEE. V was clipped by 3 bases and J by 4 bases; unmatched bases: 7. The CDR3 DNA reads TGTGCCAGCAGCTCACTAGCGGGGGGAGGAGGAGAGACCCAGTACTTC. This encodes CASSSLAGGGGETQYF.

This clone appeared a few times. The CDR3 is CASSLANPGTEAFF. CDR3 bases: TGCGCCAGCAGCTTGGCCAACCCGGGGACTGAAGCTTTCTTT. This sequence joins TRBV5-1 and TRBJ1-1; D remains ambiguous. CDR3 length: 14 amino acids. Germline V lookup: CDR1 SGHRS, CDR2 YFSETQ. V lost 0 bases and J 5 bases, leaving 11 bases between the germline ends.

CDR3 sequence reads: CASRDSLAKNIQYF. The CDR3 DNA reads TGTGCCAGCAGGGACAGTCTAGCCAAAAACATTCAGTACTTC. The J gene is TRBJ2-4, the V gene TRBV6-6; D is perhaps TRBD1 (6 bases). V was pared by 6 bases and J by 0 bases, with 9 bases between. From germline, CDR1 is MNHNY and CDR2 SVGAGI (reference sequence). The CDR3 totals 14 residues.

This clone came up a few times. The CDR3 loop reads CASSGGGRPISEAFF. DNA of the CDR3: TGTGCCAGCAGCGGGGGGGGGCGCCCCATCTCTGAAGCTTTCTTT. The chain links TRBV28 to TRBJ1-1, with TRBD1 as a possible D gene (6 bases). The germline V gene has CDR1 MDHEN and CDR2 SYDVKM. The CDR3 runs to 15 residues. Trimming took 6 bases from V and 6 from J, leaving 20 bases between them.

This rearrangement joins TRBV7-9 to TRBJ2-7; 8 bases fit TRBD1. V dropped 6 bases and J dropped 11; count of bases not matched to a gene: 18. The CDR3 is 15 residues long. Germline-derived CDR1 and CDR2 are SEHNR and FQNEAQ (reference sequence). CDR3 protein: CASSPPRTGPLQEYF. CDR3 nucleotide sequence: TGTGCCAGCAGTCCACCCCGGACAGGGCCCCTACAGGAGTACTTC.

This clone has a handful of counts. The V and J genes are TRBV28 and TRBJ1-6, with 7 bases identical to TRBD1. The CDR3 sequence is 14 residues long. V dropped 6 bases and J dropped 10; count of bases not matched to a gene: 9. Germline CDR1 is MDHEN and CDR2 is SYDVKM. This CDR3 reads CASRRSQGLSPLHF. For the CDR3, the DNA is TGTGCCAGCAGGCGTTCACAGGGGTTATCACCCCTCCACTTT.

The CDR3 nucleotides read TGTGCCAGCAGCTTAGCCCTCGGGGGGCATAGGAATCAGCCCCAGCATTTT. Its translation is CASSLALGGHRNQPQHF. This chain links TRBV7-2 with TRBJ1-5; D is perhaps TRBD1 (6 bases). CDR1 and CDR2 (germline): SGHTA, FQGNSA. The CDR3 is made up of 17 amino acids. Trimming shortened V by 0 bases and J by 4 bases, and 16 bases separated the two germline ends.

The rearrangement uses TRBV5-1 and TRBJ2-5, with 11 positions matching TRBD2. J was trimmed by 2 bases and V by 0 bases; bases with no gene match: 9. Germline loops: CDR1 SGHRS, CDR2 YFSETQ. The CDR3 runs to 18 residues. CDR3 in DNA: TGCGCCAGCAGCTTGGCCTCTAGCGGGGGGCCTATTCAAGAGACCCAGTACTTC. Amino acid sequence: CASSLASSGGPIQETQYF.

This clone has just a few counts. The chain recombines TRBV7-2 with TRBJ1-1; 9 bases agree with TRBD1. The J segment lost 11 bases and the V segment lost 4 bases, leaving 8 bases of the junction unmatched. CDR3 length: 13 amino acids. The germline CDR1 and CDR2 sequences are SGHTA and FQGNSA. CDR3 amino acids: CASSSTGGAGAFF. The CDR3 DNA reads as TGTGCCAGCAGCTCCACAGGGGGCGCGGGGGCTTTCTTT.

This clone appeared a few times. The V and J genes are TRBV19 and TRBJ1-1, with 10 bases that match TRBD1. There are 17 residues in the CDR3. CDR1 is LNHDA, CDR2 SQIVND, per germline (reference sequence). V trimming: 4 bases; J trimming: 6 bases; junction bases outside the gene matches: 14. CDR3 loop: CASSRGQGFTGSPEAFF. CDR3 nucleotides: TGTGCCAGTAGTAGGGGACAGGGGTTTACGGGTTCCCCTGAAGCTTTCTTT.

This clone was observed a handful of times. A much bigger clone sits one base away, suggesting this may be a read error. V and J are TRBV6-5 and TRBJ1-2; D not resolved. CDR3 length: 11 amino acids. Germline CDR1 reads MNHEY; CDR2 reads SVGAGI. V was cut by 6 bases and J by 2 bases, with 4 bases left in between. The CDR3 region is CASSANYGYTF. The CDR3 nucleotides read TGTGCCAGCAGCGCGAACTATGGCTACACCTTC.

This clone was seen more than once but under ten times. J is TRBJ2-4 and V is TRBV28, with D maybe TRBD1 (6 bases). The CDR3 has 14 amino acids. Trimming removed 4 bases at V and 5 bases at J, with 12 bases between. CDR1 is MDHEN, CDR2 SYDVKM, per germline. The CDR3: CASSWAAGENIQYF. The CDR3 DNA is TGTGCCAGCAGTTGGGCAGCAGGGGAAAACATTCAGTACTTC.

This clone was observed a few times. The chain employs TRBV27 and TRBJ1-1; 7 nucleotides line up with TRBD1. Germline CDR1 MNHEY, CDR2 SMNVEV (reference sequence). V shed 6 bases, J shed 1 base, and the junction held 5 bases outside the gene matches. The CDR3 runs to 14 residues. In nucleotides, the CDR3 is TGTGCCAGCAGGGACAGGTACTCGAACACTGAAGCTTTCTTT. This translates into CASRDRYSNTEAFF.

This chain uses TRBV30 with TRBJ2-5; D call uncertain. The end of the DNA aligns better with TRBJ2-7, so the J call may be wrong. Per the germline V gene, CDR1 is GTSNPN and CDR2 is SVGIG (reference sequence). The CDR3 consists of 13 residues. The CDR3 is CAWSVAPTYEQYF. CDR3 nucleotides: TGTGCCTGGAGTGTAGCGCCGACCTACGAGCAGTACTTC.

As concerns this clone: Different DNA sequences within this sample yield the same CDR3. The CDR3 sequence: CASRGSNQPQHF. In nucleotides, the CDR3 is TGTGCCAGTAGGGGAAGCAATCAGCCCCAGCATTTT. V gene TRBV28 combines with J gene TRBJ1-5; the D gene is possibly TRBD1 (5 bases). There are 12 residues in the CDR3. Germline V CDR1 and CDR2: MDHEN, SYDVKM. Trimming removed 9 bases at V and 1 base at J, with 7 bases between. The full variable domain, in which reference TRBV28 and TRBJ1-5 provide the parts outside the CDR3, is DVKVTQSSRYLVKRTGEKVFLECVQDMDHENMFWYRQDPGLGLRLIYFSYDVKMKEKGDIPEGYSVSREKKERFSLILESASTNQTSMYLCASRGSNQPQHFGDGTRLSIL.

This clone turned up a few times. The chain carries TRBV5-1 and TRBJ2-7, with TRBD2 as a possible D gene (6 bases). Trimming took off 10 bases at V and 3 bases at J, with 14 bases between the two ends. Germline V lookup: CDR1 SGHRS, CDR2 YFSETQ. This CDR3 has 12 amino acids. DNA of the CDR3: TGCGCCTCTCGGGACTCCGACTACGAGCAGTACTTC. Translating gives CASRDSDYEQYF.

In this sample, this clone turned up a few times. The rearrangement uses TRBV5-1 and TRBJ2-7, with a weak D call TRBD1 (6 bases). Germline V lookup: CDR1 SGHRS, CDR2 YFSETQ. CDR3 size: 15 residues. V lost 0 bases and J 4 bases, leaving 14 bases between the germline ends. CDR3 sequence reads: CASSLAWTEIYEQYF. The CDR3 DNA is TGCGCCAGCAGCTTGGCGTGGACAGAGATATACGAGCAGTACTTC.

CDR3 sequence: CASSLIPGTQYF. The CDR3 nucleotides read TGTGCCAGCAGCCTCATCCCGGGGACCCAGTACTTC. The V gene is TRBV27, the J gene TRBJ2-5; D is uncertain. Germline V CDR1 and CDR2: MNHEY, SMNVEV (reference sequence). The CDR3 extends over 12 amino acids. Trimming removed 6 bases at V and 7 bases at J, with 12 bases between.

The gene calls are TRBV6-5 and TRBJ1-1; D gene ambiguous. Trimming cost V 7 bases and J 6 bases, with 9 bases left between them. The germline CDR1 and CDR2 sequences are MNHEY and SVGAGI. This CDR3 spans 11 amino acids. The CDR3 spells CASKGGSEAFF. The DNA for the CDR3 is TGTGCCAGCAAGGGAGGGTCTGAAGCTTTCTTT.

The V call is TRBV27, the J call TRBJ1-1; 7 nucleotides match TRBD1. The CDR3 consists of 16 residues. Trimming removed 1 base from V and 11 bases from J; junction bases left unmatched: 16. The V gene's germline CDR1 is MNHEY and CDR2 SMNVEV (reference sequence). This chain's CDR3 is CASSLLKGANPARAFF. The CDR3 DNA sequence: TGTGCCAGCAGTTTATTGAAGGGGGCGAATCCGGCTAGGGCTTTCTTT.

This clone occurred a few times. The rearrangement uses TRBV5-6 and TRBJ1-2; TRBD1 matches at 10 bases. This CDR3 is 14 amino acids long. The J segment lost 8 bases and the V segment lost 6 bases, leaving 10 bases of the junction unmatched. The germline CDR1 and CDR2 sequences are SGHDT and YYEEEE. The CDR3 region is CASTPGQGIEGYTF. In DNA, the CDR3 is TGTGCCAGCACGCCGGGACAGGGGATTGAAGGCTACACCTTC.

Many counts were recorded for this clone. The chain is built from TRBV5-1 and TRBJ1-1; TRBD1 is a possible D gene (5 bases). Germline-derived CDR1 and CDR2 are SGHRS and YFSETQ. Trimming pared 3 bases from V and 5 bases from J, leaving 14 bases between. The length of the CDR3 is 14 residues. The CDR3 protein is CASSSAQGGTEAFF. The CDR3 DNA reads TGCGCCAGCAGCTCGGCCCAGGGAGGGACTGAAGCTTTCTTT.

The chain couples TRBV7-9 to TRBJ2-7, with D unclear. The V end was cut by 5 bases, the J end by 0 bases, with 5 bases between. The V gene's germline CDR1 is SEHNR and CDR2 FQNEAQ (reference sequence). This CDR3 region has 12 residues. The CDR3 region is CASSHGSYEQYF. The DNA for the CDR3 is TGTGCCAGCAGCCACGGCTCCTACGAGCAGTACTTC.

V usage is TRBV7-4 and J usage is TRBJ1-1, with D maybe TRBD1 (6 bases). The length of the CDR3 is 14 residues. Germline assignment: CDR1 SGHVT and CDR2 SQSDAQ. V was clipped by 5 bases and J by 3 bases, with 13 bases between them. CDR3 sequence (DNA): TGTGCCAGCAGCATGGACAGCTCCTACACTGAAGCTTTCTTT. This translates into CASSMDSSYTEAFF. Full variable domain (remainder filled in from reference TRBV7-4 and TRBJ1-1): GAGVSQSPRYKVAKRGRDVALRCDSISGHVTLYWYRQTLGQGSEVLTYSQSDAQRDKSGRPSGRFSAERPERSVSTLKIQRTEQGDSAVYLCASSMDSSYTEAFFGQGTRLTVV.